A single sample gave rise to the 29 T cell receptor beta chains below, sequenced in a study of cytomegalovirus exposure and HLA in healthy donors. Researchers ran the PCR with 60 Vbeta and 13 Jbeta primers. Clones were sequenced by immunoSEQ multiplex PCR, and TCRdb holds only the in-frame ones, with some missing. The sample consists of over 100,000 clones, roughly three fifths of them appearing once. Sequencing was done on a sample of PBMCs. The receptors come from a human donor in good health.

This chain connects TRBV30 to TRBJ1-3; D may be TRBD1 (6 bases). Trimming stripped 7 bases from V and 2 bases from J, with 18 bases between. This CDR3 region has 15 residues. CDR1 is GTSNPN and CDR2 is SVGIG in the germline V gene (reference sequence). In DNA form, the CDR3 reads TGTGCCTCCGTCCCCCCACAGGGAACTGGAAACACCATATATTTT. Its translation is CASVPPQGTGNTIYF.

The chain joins TRBV19 to TRBJ1-5; no definite D call. This CDR3 comprises 15 residues. Trimming shortened V by 6 bases and J by 1 base, and 13 bases separated the two germline ends. Germline-derived CDR1 and CDR2 are LNHDA and SQIVND (reference sequence). The CDR3 here is CASSYRDRSNQPQHF. For the CDR3, the DNA is TGTGCCAGTAGCTACAGAGACCGGAGCAATCAGCCCCAGCATTTT.

The rearrangement uses TRBV18 and TRBJ2-3; TRBD2 agrees at 7 bases. The CDR3 consists of 16 residues. J gave up 2 bases and V 3 bases, and 8 bases lay outside the gene matches. Germline V gene data show CDR1 as KGHSH and CDR2 as LQKENI. CDR3 nucleotide sequence: TGTGCCAGCTCACCTGGGGAGGGGAGAAACACAGATACGCAGTATTTT. It encodes CASSPGEGRNTDTQYF.

The chain has TRBV11-2 and TRBJ2-4; D remains ambiguous. V lost 2 bases and J 3 bases, leaving 17 bases between the germline ends. The CDR3 has 17 residues. Germline-derived CDR1 and CDR2 are SGHAT and FQNNGV. CDR3 bases: TGTGCCAGCAGCTTACGAGTTAGCCCCGACGGCAAAAACATTCAGTACTTC. Its protein is CASSLRVSPDGKNIQYF.

The chain links TRBV5-1 to TRBJ1-1; weak D call: TRBD1 (6 bases). V lost 3 bases, J lost 5 bases, and 11 bases lay in between. CDR1 and CDR2 (germline): SGHRS, YFSETQ. The CDR3 consists of 13 residues. The CDR3 spells CASSWRGGTEAFF. The CDR3 DNA follows: TGCGCCAGCAGCTGGAGGGGGGGTACTGAAGCTTTCTTT.

V gene TRBV6-1 combines with J gene TRBJ2-3, with 8 bases identical to TRBD1. Germline CDR1 is MNHNS and CDR2 is SASEGT. Trimming removed 6 bases from V and 5 bases from J; junction bases left unmatched: 7. The CDR3 totals 14 residues. CDR3: CASSLDRGRDTQYF. The CDR3 nucleotides read TGTGCCAGCAGCCTAGACAGGGGAAGAGATACGCAGTATTTT.

The chain uses TRBV29-1 and TRBJ1-2; D gene uncertain. Germline CDR1 is SQVTM and CDR2 is ANQGSEA. CDR3 length: 11 residues. V gave up 4 bases and J gave up 0 bases, with 3 bases separating them. The CDR3 protein is CSVAANYGYTF. The CDR3 bases are TGCAGCGTTGCGGCTAACTATGGCTACACCTTC.

The genes are TRBV5-5 and TRBJ2-7; 7 bases align to TRBD2. V lost 2 bases to trimming and J lost 0 bases; unmatched junction nucleotides: 5. Germline CDR1 reads SGHKS; CDR2 reads YYEKEE (reference sequence). This CDR3 is built from 15 residues. The CDR3 bases are TGTGCCAGCAGCTTAGGACTAGAGGGCTCCTACGAGCAGTACTTC. Protein: CASSLGLEGSYEQYF. Full variable domain (missing parts from reference TRBV5-5 and TRBJ2-7): DAGVTQSPTHLIKTRGQQVTLRCSPISGHKSVSWYQQVLGQGPQFIFQYYEKEERGRGNFPDRFSARQFPNYSSELNVNALLLGDSALYLCASSLGLEGSYEQYFGPGTRLTVT.

This chain uses TRBV19 with TRBJ2-3; no firm D call. Germline lookup yields CDR1 LNHDA and CDR2 SQIVND (reference sequence). The CDR3 spans 13 residues. The V end lost 5 bases, the J end lost 6 bases, and 12 bases lay between the germline ends. CDR3 nucleotide sequence: TGTGCCAGTAGTCCGCTTTCAGGTGATACGCAGTATTTT. It codes for CASSPLSGDTQYF.

This chain joins TRBV18 and TRBJ2-1, with 16 bases aligning to TRBD2. V lost 3 bases to trimming and J lost 7 bases; unmatched junction nucleotides: 6. Looked up from germline, CDR1 is KGHSH and CDR2 is LQKENI. This CDR3 region has 17 residues. The CDR3 bases are TGTGCCAGCTCACCGACAATGGGACTAGCGGGAGGGAATGAGCAGTTCTTC. Translating it yields CASSPTMGLAGGNEQFF. Combining the CDR3 with reference TRBV18 and TRBJ2-1 gives the whole variable domain NAGVMQNPRHLVRRRGQEARLRCSPMKGHSHVYWYRQLPEEGLKFMVYLQKENIIDESGMPKERFSAEFPKEGPSILRIQQVVRGDSAAYFCASSPTMGLAGGNEQFFGPGTRLTVL.

The rearrangement joins TRBV7-6 to TRBJ1-2, with D unclear. The germline V and J ends were trimmed by 4 bases and 2 bases, with 11 bases remaining between them. Germline V lookup: CDR1 SGHVS, CDR2 FNYEAQ. This CDR3 spans 14 amino acids. The CDR3 DNA reads as TGTGCCAGCAGCTCATTACCAGTGAACTATGGCTACACCTTC. Its translation is CASSSLPVNYGYTF.

This sequence joins TRBV6-1 and TRBJ2-7; the match to TRBD1 covers 8 bases. V lost 6 bases, J lost 2 bases, and 6 bases stayed unmatched. The CDR3 runs to 14 residues. CDR1 and CDR2 from the germline V gene are MNHNS and SASEGT. The CDR3 reads CASRARTGPYEQYF. Here the CDR3 DNA reads TGTGCCAGCAGAGCGAGGACAGGGCCCTACGAGCAGTACTTC.

The chain couples TRBV7-9 to TRBJ2-1, with D possibly TRBD1 on 5 matching bases. Trimming removed 1 base at V and 0 bases at J, with 10 bases between. Germline V gives CDR1 SEHNR, CDR2 FQNEAQ (reference sequence). The CDR3 covers 16 residues. For the CDR3, the DNA is TGTGCCAGCAGCTTAGGGGGCCCACTCTCCTACAATGAGCAGTTCTTC. This encodes CASSLGGPLSYNEQFF.

This clone appeared a few times. This rearrangement joins TRBV15 to TRBJ1-1; weak D call: TRBD1 (5 bases). Germline CDR1 and CDR2: LNHNV and YYDKDF (reference sequence). Trimming pared 1 base from V and 1 base from J, leaving 10 bases between. The CDR3 extends over 15 amino acids. The CDR3 DNA follows: TGTGCCACCAGCAGAGCCTTACAGGCGAACACTGAAGCTTTCTTT. Translating it yields CATSRALQANTEAFF.

The rearrangement uses TRBV7-6 and TRBJ2-1; D not certain. With 5 bases removed from V and 6 bases from J, the gap between germline ends came to 8 bases. From germline, CDR1 is SGHVS and CDR2 FNYEAQ. The CDR3 sequence is 12 residues long. In DNA form, the CDR3 reads TGTGCCAGCAGCCACATTTCCAATGAGCAGTTCTTC. It specifies CASSHISNEQFF.

The chain is built from TRBV29-1 and TRBJ2-3; D gene uncertain. Germline lookup yields CDR1 SQVTM and CDR2 ANQGSEA. This CDR3 spans 12 amino acids. V lost 3 bases and J 1 base, leaving 5 bases between the germline ends. The CDR3 sequence is CSVEAGTDTQYF. The CDR3 DNA sequence: TGCAGCGTTGAGGCAGGCACAGATACGCAGTATTTT.

This clone was counted between two and nine times. This rearrangement joins TRBV30 to TRBJ2-3; 8 bases match TRBD2. V lost 4 bases to trimming and J lost 3 bases; unmatched junction nucleotides: 3. This CDR3 is 13 amino acids long. The germline CDR1 and CDR2 sequences are GTSNPN and SVGIG (reference sequence). For the CDR3, the DNA is TGTGCCTGGAAGGCTAGCGGGACAGATACGCAGTATTTT. This codes for CAWKASGTDTQYF.

This clone was found a few times. V is TRBV19 and J is TRBJ1-2; D unclear. Germline CDR1 LNHDA, CDR2 SQIVND (reference sequence). V was clipped by 5 bases and J by 4 bases, with 8 bases between them. CDR3 length: 12 amino acids. The CDR3 DNA is TGTGCCAGTAGTTCGGGTCTCTATGGCTACACCTTC. Translation: CASSSGLYGYTF.

The chain joins TRBV6-6 to TRBJ1-1; D is ambiguous. V dropped 5 bases and J dropped 1 base, with 8 bases sitting between them. Germline loops: CDR1 MNHNY, CDR2 SVGAGI (reference sequence). CDR3 length: 13 amino acids. The CDR3 here is CASSTRQNTEAFF. The CDR3, as DNA: TGTGCCAGCAGTACTAGACAGAACACTGAAGCTTTCTTT.

The chain carries TRBV27 and TRBJ1-4; D gene uncertain. The CDR3 runs to 15 residues. Germline CDR1 reads MNHEY; CDR2 reads SMNVEV (reference sequence). V was trimmed by 5 bases and J by 0 bases, leaving 10 bases between them. The CDR3: CASSPRYATNEKLFF. The CDR3 nucleotides read TGTGCCAGCAGTCCTAGATACGCAACTAATGAAAAACTGTTTTTT.

This chain connects TRBV29-1 to TRBJ2-1; 9 nucleotides align to TRBD1. This CDR3 comprises 13 residues. Germline assignment: CDR1 SQVTM and CDR2 ANQGSEA. The V segment lost 4 bases and the J segment 8 bases; nucleotides outside the gene matches: 6. The CDR3: CSVVRDRVDEQFF. The CDR3 DNA sequence: TGCAGCGTTGTTCGGGACAGGGTCGATGAGCAGTTCTTC.

This clone was observed a handful of times. The gene calls are TRBV11-1 and TRBJ2-2; D gene ambiguous. Trimming pared 5 bases from V and 1 base from J, leaving 5 bases between. Germline V gene data show CDR1 as SGHAT and CDR2 as FQDESV (reference sequence). The CDR3 covers 13 residues. CDR3 coding DNA: TGTGCCAGCAGCCCACAGAACACCGGGGAGCTGTTTTTT. As protein: CASSPQNTGELFF. Drawing the rest from reference TRBV11-1 and TRBJ2-2, the complete variable domain is EAEVAQSPRYKITEKSQAVAFWCDPISGHATLYWYRQILGQGPELLVQFQDESVVDDSQLPKDRFSAERLKGVDSTLKIQPAELGDSAMYLCASSPQNTGELFFGEGSRLTVL.

The chain is built from TRBV5-1 and TRBJ2-2; D is possibly TRBD1 (5 bases). The germline V gene encodes CDR1 SGHRS and CDR2 YFSETQ. The length of the CDR3 is 15 residues. Trimming took 4 bases from V and 4 from J, leaving 14 bases between them. The CDR3 loop is CASSDPPGSTGELFF. CDR3 sequence (DNA): TGCGCCAGCAGCGATCCACCAGGGTCCACCGGGGAGCTGTTTTTT.

In DNA form, the CDR3 reads TGCGCCAGCAGCCCAAAGACCTTAGCGGACCCCTCCTACAATGAGCAGTTCTTC. It translates to CASSPKTLADPSYNEQFF. The chain combines TRBV4-1 with TRBJ2-1; TRBD2 is a possible D gene (6 bases). The germline gives CDR1 MGHRA, CDR2 YSYEKL. This CDR3 has 18 residues. With 4 bases removed from V and 0 bases from J, the gap between germline ends came to 19 bases.

This chain joins TRBV6-4 and TRBJ1-5; TRBD1 aligns across 8 bases. From germline, CDR1 is MRHNA and CDR2 SNTAGT. The CDR3 extends over 13 amino acids. The junction had 8 bases not matched to a gene; V was cut back by 10 bases and J by 6 bases. The CDR3 is CAITRGHFQPQHF. In nucleotides, the CDR3 is TGTGCCATCACCAGGGGGCACTTTCAGCCCCAGCATTTT.

This clone was seen once. The V call is TRBV12-5, the J call TRBJ2-2, with a tentative D call TRBD2 (5 bases). Germline CDR1 is LGHNT and CDR2 is FRNRAP. CDR3 length equals 15 residues. V was clipped by 7 bases and J by 3 bases, with 15 bases between them. The CDR3 reads CASEVGQDYTGELFF. The CDR3 DNA is TGTGCTAGTGAGGTTGGGCAGGACTACACCGGGGAGCTGTTTTTT.

J is TRBJ2-2 and V is TRBV29-1, with D perhaps matching TRBD1 (5 bases). The length of the CDR3 is 10 residues. Germline V gene data show CDR1 as SQVTM and CDR2 as ANQGSEA. Trimming stripped 7 bases from V and 8 bases from J, with 8 bases between. CDR3 residues: CSAWTGELFF. The CDR3 DNA is TGCAGCGCTTGGACAGGGGAGCTGTTTTTT.

This rearrangement joins TRBV6-1 to TRBJ2-7, with D perhaps TRBD2 (5 bases). The V and J ends lost 6 bases and 2 bases respectively, with 11 bases between them. This CDR3 spans 13 amino acids. Germline V gene data show CDR1 as MNHNS and CDR2 as SASEGT. The CDR3 DNA sequence: TGTGCCAGCAGCCGAGACGGGACCTACGAGCAGTACTTC. Amino acid sequence: CASSRDGTYEQYF.

This clone was detected only a few times. The chain joins TRBV4-1 to TRBJ2-2, with 11 nucleotides matching TRBD1. This CDR3 contains 15 residues. Trimming cost V 3 bases and J 7 bases; bases outside gene matches: 4. Germline values: CDR1 MGHRA, CDR2 YSYEKL. CDR3 loop: CASSQRTGGGGELFF. The DNA of the CDR3 is TGCGCCAGCAGCCAGCGGACAGGGGGCGGCGGGGAGCTGTTTTTT.